Sequencing of this T cell receptor (beta chain) was carried out in a study of cytomegalovirus exposure and HLA in healthy donors. This clone turned up a few times. Germline lookup yields CDR1 SNHLY and CDR2 FYNNEI. Trimming took 3 bases from V and 3 from J, leaving 9 bases between them. The CDR3 covers 14 residues. The PCR ran on 60 Vbeta and 13 Jbeta primers. This table comes from immunoSEQ multiplex PCR, and its TCRdb copy is limited to in-frame clones, with some not included. The table has some 130,000 clones, over 60% seen once; the top ten hold approximately 2%. The clonotype comes from a young man in good health and CMV-seronegative. The J gene is TRBJ2-1, the V gene TRBV2; no clear D gene. Sequencing was performed on PBMCs. CDR3 nucleotide sequence: TGTGCCAGCAGTGATCTTGGCGGCTACAATGAGCAGTTCTTC. Its translation is CASSDLGGYNEQFF. The full variable domain, in which reference TRBV2 and TRBJ2-1 provide the parts outside the CDR3, is EPEVTQTPSHQVTQMGQEVILRCVPISNHLYFYWYRQILGQKVEFLVSFYNNEISEKSEIFDDQFSVERPDGSNFTLKIRSTKLEDSAMYFCASSDLGGYNEQFFGPGTRLTVL.